A single sample is the source of the 30 T cell receptor beta chains below, sequenced in a study of beta chain features in type 1 diabetes. The study reverse transcribed the entire isolated RNA, so it sequenced expressed TCRB transcripts. Sequencing used immunoSEQ multiplex PCR; TCRdb keeps in-frame clones, though not all of them. The data show about 220,000 clones, roughly 10% seen once. Sequenced sample: central memory CD4+ T cells from blood. All receptors come from a man in his late teens or twenties in good health.

This clone was found a few times. This chain joins TRBV5-4 and TRBJ2-2, with D maybe TRBD1 (6 bases). The CDR3 has 13 amino acids. Germline V gives CDR1 SGHNT, CDR2 YYREEE (reference sequence). Trimming cost V 4 bases and J 4 bases, with 8 bases left between them. CDR3 residues: CASSPDSTGELFF. In nucleotides, the CDR3 is TGTGCCAGCAGCCCGGACAGCACCGGGGAGCTGTTTTTT. The whole variable domain, remainder taken from reference TRBV5-4 and TRBJ2-2, is ETGVTQSPTHLIKTRGQQVTLRCSSQSGHNTVSWYQQALGQGPQFIFQYYREEENGRGNFPPRFSGLQFPNYSSELNVNALELDDSALYLCASSPDSTGELFFGEGSRLTVL.

This clone occurred a few times. The chain joins TRBV9 to TRBJ2-7, with 9 bases identical to TRBD1. CDR1 is SGDLS, CDR2 YYNGEE, per germline. The V and J ends lost 3 bases and 6 bases, in that order; junction bases with no gene match: 13. The CDR3 is made up of 16 amino acids. The CDR3 region is CASSAAPGQGLVEQYF. For the CDR3, the DNA is TGTGCCAGCAGCGCCGCTCCGGGACAGGGTCTCGTCGAGCAGTACTTC.

With respect to this clone: A read error is likely here: a far larger clone is one base away. The chain uses TRBV4-2 and TRBJ2-1; the D gene is possibly TRBD2 (5 bases). Trimming stripped 1 base from V and 6 bases from J, with 13 bases between. Germline assignment: CDR1 LGHNA and CDR2 YNFKEQ. This CDR3 has 15 amino acids. The CDR3 protein is CASSQGPAAVNEQFF. CDR3 sequence (DNA): TGTGCCAGCAGCCAAGGGCCAGCGGCGGTCAATGAGCAGTTCTTC.

The V and J genes are TRBV7-6 and TRBJ2-7; 9 nucleotides agree with TRBD2. V lost 4 bases to trimming and J lost 6 bases; unmatched junction nucleotides: 10. The V gene's germline CDR1 is SGHVS and CDR2 FNYEAQ. CDR3 length: 15 amino acids. The CDR3: CASSWGGAGGGEQYF. CDR3 in DNA: TGTGCCAGCAGCTGGGGGGGAGCGGGAGGAGGCGAGCAGTACTTC.

In its sample, this clone was seen a few times. This chain connects TRBV6-5 to TRBJ1-4; D uncertain. Germline CDR1 reads MNHEY; CDR2 reads SVGAGI. The CDR3 runs 15 residues. Trimming took off 3 bases at V and 7 bases at J, with 15 bases between the two ends. For the CDR3, the DNA is TGTGCCAGCAGTTATTTGGCCGGTGGCTTTGAAAAACTGTTTTTT. This codes for CASSYLAGGFEKLFF.

This clone has only a few counts. The chain couples TRBV23-1 to TRBJ2-1, with D possibly called TRBD1 or TRBD2 (5 bases each). TRBV23-1 is identified as an open reading frame with a role that is uncertain. V lost 4 bases, J lost 11 bases, and 6 bases lay in between. CDR3 length equals 10 residues. In DNA, the CDR3 is TGCGCCAGCAGTCGGGACCAGCAGTTCTTC. Its translation is CASSRDQQFF.

There are many counts of this clone. V gene TRBV18 combines with J gene TRBJ2-5; D ambiguous. V was shortened by 1 base and J by 1 base, with 7 bases between the two germline ends. This CDR3 comprises 14 residues. CDR1 is KGHSH, CDR2 LQKENI, per germline. For the CDR3, the DNA is TGTGCCAGCTCACCACGAGAAGGCCAAGAGACCCAGTACTTC. It specifies CASSPREGQETQYF.

This clone was recorded a few times. The chain carries TRBV21-1 and TRBJ1-1; TRBD1, the table's D call, was not compared with the DNA. TRBV21-1 represents a pseudogene. The CDR3 is 14 residues long. This chain's CDR3 is CASSAQGGNTEAFF. Written as DNA, the CDR3 is TGTGCCAGCAGCGCCCAAGGGGGGAACACTGAAGCTTTCTTT.

The chain employs TRBV6-5 and TRBJ1-2; D call uncertain. The length of the CDR3 is 15 residues. CDR1 is MNHEY, CDR2 SVGAGI, per germline. V was cut by 7 bases and J by 1 base, with 16 bases left in between. The DNA for the CDR3 is TGTGCCAGCACCATCGGCGGCGCCGATAACTATGGCTACACCTTC. Translation gives CASTIGGADNYGYTF.

The rearrangement uses TRBV11-2 and TRBJ2-7; D is perhaps TRBD2 (7 bases). CDR1 and CDR2 (germline): SGHAT, FQNNGV. Between the trimmed V and J ends, which lost 5 bases and 3 bases, there was a span of 14 bases. The CDR3 consists of 14 residues. CDR3 nucleotide sequence: TGTGCCAGCAGCCTCGGGGGGCCCTTCTACGAGCAGTACTTC. Amino acids: CASSLGGPFYEQYF.

In this sample, this clone turned up a few times. The chain joins TRBV30 to TRBJ2-2, with unresolved D. V lost 2 bases and J 3 bases, leaving 4 bases between the germline ends. CDR3 size: 12 residues. Germline assignment: CDR1 GTSNPN and CDR2 SVGIG (reference sequence). Here the CDR3 reads CAWSTDTGELFF. CDR3 DNA: TGTGCCTGGAGTACCGACACCGGGGAGCTGTTTTTT.

This clone came up a few times. The chain links TRBV14 to TRBJ2-1; 10 bases line up with TRBD2. The CDR3 contains 15 residues. Germline CDR1 is SGHDN and CDR2 is FVKESK. The trim removed 5 bases at V and 4 bases at J, leaving 5 bases unmatched. The CDR3: CASSDLTSGYNEQFF. CDR3 DNA: TGTGCCAGCAGCGACCTGACTAGCGGGTACAATGAGCAGTTCTTC.

This clone has only a few counts. V is TRBV5-1 and J is TRBJ2-6, with D unresolved. From germline, CDR1 is SGHRS and CDR2 YFSETQ. V was clipped by 0 bases and J by 2 bases, with 6 bases between them. The CDR3 sequence is 15 residues long. CDR3 residues: CASSLVGAGANVLTF. As DNA, the CDR3 is TGCGCCAGCAGCTTGGTTGGGGCTGGGGCCAACGTCCTGACTTTC.

This clone was detected many times. This rearrangement joins TRBV5-4 to TRBJ2-5; D remains unclear. Trimming left V 3 bases short and J 5 bases short, with 11 bases between. From germline, CDR1 is SGHNT and CDR2 YYREEE (reference sequence). This CDR3 is 13 amino acids long. The CDR3 sequence is CASSSLPSETQYF. For the CDR3, the DNA is TGTGCCAGCAGCTCGCTCCCATCGGAGACCCAGTACTTC.

This chain links TRBV2 with TRBJ2-4; D call uncertain. CDR3 length: 12 residues. The germline V gene encodes CDR1 SNHLY and CDR2 FYNNEI. The germline V and J ends were trimmed by 3 bases and 10 bases, with 10 bases remaining between them. CDR3 DNA sequence: TGTGCCAGCAGTGAGGCACAGCTAATTCAGTACTTC. The encoded protein is CASSEAQLIQYF.

This clone has more than one count but fewer than ten. The chain uses TRBV30 and TRBJ1-4; TRBD1 aligns across 7 bases. The CDR3 consists of 13 residues. CDR1 is GTSNPN, CDR2 SVGIG, per germline (reference sequence). The junction had 7 bases not matched to a gene; V was cut back by 4 bases and J by 8 bases. The CDR3 DNA reads TGTGCCTGGACTAAGGGGGCCGAAGAAAAACTGTTTTTT. Translation: CAWTKGAEEKLFF.

The table lists this clone with a few counts. The chain employs TRBV11-2 and TRBJ1-1; a possible D gene is TRBD1 (5 bases). Trimming left V 3 bases short and J 1 base short, with 6 bases between. The CDR3 sequence is 13 residues long. The V gene's germline CDR1 is SGHAT and CDR2 FQNNGV. CDR3 DNA: TGTGCCAGCAGCTTGGGGCAGAACACTGAAGCTTTCTTT. Protein: CASSLGQNTEAFF.

This clone was counted at least ten times. The chain links TRBV11-3 to TRBJ2-1, with D perhaps TRBD1 or TRBD2 (6 bases each). The CDR3 has 16 residues. Germline loops: CDR1 SGHNT, CDR2 YENEEA. V lost 4 bases to trimming and J lost 4 bases, with 17 bases between them. CDR3 protein: CASSYGGWGLYNEQFF. The CDR3 DNA follows: TGTGCCAGCAGCTACGGAGGGTGGGGGCTTTACAATGAGCAGTTCTTC.

In its sample, this clone was seen a few times. V usage is TRBV7-2 and J usage is TRBJ2-6; TRBD2 agrees at 9 bases. CDR1 and CDR2 from the germline V gene are SGHTA and FQGNSA. V lost 6 bases and J lost 0; bases outside the gene matches: 6. The CDR3 is 17 amino acids. For the CDR3, the DNA is TGTGCCAGCAGTTCGACTAGCGGCAGCTCTGGGGCCAACGTCCTGACTTTC. It translates to CASSSTSGSSGANVLTF.

This clone was seen ten or more times. Other DNA sequences in the sample encode the same CDR3. This chain uses TRBV5-1 with TRBJ2-1, with TRBD2 matching 13 bases. V lost 2 bases and J lost 6; bases outside the gene matches: 5. Per the germline V gene, CDR1 is SGHRS and CDR2 is YFSETQ. This CDR3 has 16 residues. Written as DNA, the CDR3 is TGCGCCAGCAGCTTAACACTAGCGGGAGGGCCCAATGAGCAGTTCTTC. Its protein is CASSLTLAGGPNEQFF.

This clone has more than one count but fewer than ten. This rearrangement joins TRBV28 to TRBJ2-7, with 7 bases lining up with TRBD2. Trimming took 10 bases from V and 5 from J; bases not matched to a gene: 8. CDR1 MDHEN and CDR2 SYDVKM come from the germline V gene. The CDR3 is 12 residues long. The DNA for the CDR3 is TGTGCCACCCTCGATGGGGGGGACGAGCAGTACTTC. Its translation is CATLDGGDEQYF.

This clone was found a few times. This chain uses TRBV6-5 with TRBJ2-3; no reliable D call. Germline V gene sequence: CDR1 MNHEY, CDR2 SVGAGI. This CDR3 comprises 13 residues. V lost 2 bases, J lost 6 bases, and 9 bases lay in between. The CDR3 here is CASSYPGRDTQYF. CDR3 bases: TGTGCCAGCAGTTACCCTGGTAGGGATACGCAGTATTTT.

This clone has just a few counts. This chain uses TRBV4-3 with TRBJ2-7; D not certain. The length of the CDR3 is 13 residues. The germline V gene encodes CDR1 LGHNA and CDR2 YSLEER. V was trimmed by 0 bases and J by 7 bases, leaving 10 bases between them. The CDR3 here is CASSQDTLREQYF. CDR3 in DNA: TGCGCCAGCAGCCAAGACACCTTGAGGGAGCAGTACTTC.

The J gene is TRBJ2-3, the V gene TRBV18; tentatively, D is TRBD2 (5 bases). This CDR3 has 12 amino acids. CDR1 and CDR2 (germline): KGHSH, LQKENI. V was clipped by 7 bases and J by 6 bases, with 11 bases between them. For the CDR3, the DNA is TGTGCCAGCTGCCCAGGCGGGGATACGCAGTATTTT. The encoded protein is CASCPGGDTQYF.

This clone was observed a few times. The genes are TRBV9 and TRBJ1-1, with 10 nucleotides matching TRBD1. Germline assignment: CDR1 SGDLS and CDR2 YYNGEE. The CDR3 consists of 15 residues. With 3 bases clipped from V and 3 bases from J, the junction kept 5 bases outside the gene matches. The CDR3 is CASSAQGQGYTEAFF. Written as DNA, the CDR3 is TGTGCCAGCAGCGCCCAGGGACAGGGGTACACTGAAGCTTTCTTT.

This clone showed up just a few times. The chain recombines TRBV5-4 with TRBJ1-4, with a tentative D call TRBD1 (6 bases). Trimming removed 6 bases from V and 8 bases from J, with 17 bases in between. Germline V gene sequence: CDR1 SGHNT, CDR2 YYREEE (reference sequence). The CDR3 is 14 residues long. The CDR3: CASTSRGLGEKLFF. For the CDR3, the DNA is TGTGCCAGCACCTCCAGGGGTTTAGGCGAAAAACTGTTTTTT.

The chain recombines TRBV10-3 with TRBJ2-1, with D perhaps matching TRBD1 (6 bases). The CDR3 length is 14 residues. The V and J ends lost 5 bases and 7 bases respectively, with 15 bases between them. The V gene's germline CDR1 is ENHRY and CDR2 SYGVKD. The CDR3 protein is CAISRLEQGNEQFF. DNA of the CDR3: TGTGCCATCAGTCGCCTTGAACAGGGTAATGAGCAGTTCTTC.

This clone was detected only a few times. This chain links TRBV29-1 with TRBJ2-5; 9 bases are shared with TRBD1. V lost 3 bases, J lost 4 bases, and 6 bases stayed unmatched. The length of the CDR3 is 14 residues. Germline V CDR1 and CDR2: SQVTM, ANQGSEA. CDR3 bases: TGCAGCGTTGACCGGACAGGGGAACGAGAGACCCAGTACTTC. Its protein product is CSVDRTGERETQYF.

This clone was found many times. V usage is TRBV29-1 and J usage is TRBJ2-7; 8 bases fit TRBD1. Germline lookup yields CDR1 SQVTM and CDR2 ANQGSEA. This CDR3 is built from 14 residues. The J segment lost 2 bases and the V segment lost 3 bases, leaving 6 bases of the junction unmatched. The CDR3 DNA sequence: TGCAGCGTTGACTTCGGACAGGGAACCTACGAGCAGTACTTC. Amino acids: CSVDFGQGTYEQYF.

This chain connects TRBV5-4 to TRBJ2-3; 8 nucleotides match TRBD1. The length of the CDR3 is 14 residues. Looked up from germline, CDR1 is SGHNT and CDR2 is YYREEE (reference sequence). The V segment lost 4 bases and the J segment 4 bases; nucleotides outside the gene matches: 5. CDR3 amino acids: CASSVDRAADTQYF. CDR3 DNA: TGTGCCAGCAGCGTGGACAGGGCCGCAGATACGCAGTATTTT.